This T cell receptor beta chain was obtained from a study of T cell responses to AZD1222 COVID-19 vaccine. The assay was immunoSEQ multiplex PCR, and TCRdb's table has in-frame clones only and misses some. The sample gives 150,000 to 200,000 clones, about 90% of which show up once; less than 6.5% is in the top ten. Only one count was recorded for this clone. The sample consisted of peripheral blood, taken 28 days after the second AZD1222 dose. The receptor was derived from an adult who received the AZD1222 COVID-19 vaccine.

CDR3 sequence reads: CASSLTTMREAFF. CDR3 in DNA: TGTGCCAGCAGTTTGACGACTATGAGGGAAGCTTTCTTT. This sequence joins TRBV28 and TRBJ1-1; no reliable D call. Between the trimmed V and J ends, which lost 3 bases and 8 bases, there was a span of 13 bases. CDR3 length: 13 residues. Germline lookup yields CDR1 MDHEN and CDR2 SYDVKM. The full variable domain, completed using reference TRBV28 and TRBJ1-1, is DVKVTQSSRYLVKRTGEKVFLECVQDMDHENMFWYRQDPGLGLRLIYFSYDVKMKEKGDIPEGYSVSREKKERFSLILESASTNQTSMYLCASSLTTMREAFFGQGTRLTVV.